The 10 T cell receptor beta chains below all came from one sample that was sequenced in a study of T cells in Graves' hyperthyroidism and ophthalmopathy. RNA transcripts provided the source from which TCR beta CDR3 regions were amplified. TCR CDR3 regions were first amplified by RT-PCR with HTBI primers. One entry per CDR3 protein results from TCRdb running MiXCR on the multiplex PCR reads. The table includes a few hundred thousand distinct CDR3 sequences, 15% to 18% detected once. What was sequenced was blood. Receptor source: a woman aged 30 to 39 with Graves' hyperthyroidism.

This clonotype was seen a handful of times. J is TRBJ2-1 and V is TRBV24-1; perhaps TRBD2 as D (5 bases). CDR3 size: 14 residues. Trimming shortened V by 3 bases and J by 4 bases, and 9 bases separated the two germline ends. Germline loops: CDR1 KGHDR, CDR2 SFDVKD. CDR3 sequence reads: CATSDSGLYNEQFF. The CDR3 nucleotides are TGTGCCACCAGTGATAGCGGATTATACAATGAGCAGTTCTTC.

The table lists this clonotype with many counts. The chain links TRBV7-2 to TRBJ2-7, with D perhaps TRBD1 (6 bases). Trimming pared 3 bases from V and 2 bases from J, leaving 11 bases between. The CDR3 totals 14 residues. Germline CDR1 reads SGHTA; CDR2 reads FQGNSA. CDR3 DNA: TGTGCCAGCAGCTTTTCACAGGGCCCCTACGAGCAGTACTTC. Its translation: CASSFSQGPYEQYF.

There are a few counts of this clonotype. The rearrangement links TRBV20-1 to TRBJ1-2; TRBD1 might be the D (6 bases). V lost 0 bases, J lost 6 bases, and 11 bases lay in between. This CDR3 is 13 amino acids long. Germline lookup yields CDR1 DFQATT and CDR2 SNEGSKA (reference sequence). This CDR3 is CSARDLGGNGYTF. In DNA form, the CDR3 reads TGCAGTGCTAGAGATTTGGGGGGCAATGGCTACACCTTC.

As to this clonotype: A junction boundary mismatches the germline segment, possibly from a read error. The V call is TRBV4-2, the J call TRBJ2-2; D is perhaps TRBD2 (5 bases). The CDR3 extends over 17 amino acids. CDR1 is LGHNA, CDR2 YNFKEQ, per germline. The CDR3 region is CVSSPRRGLTNTGELFF. CDR3 coding DNA: TGTGTCAGCAGCCCGAGGCGAGGACTGACGAACACCGGGGAGCTGTTTTTT.

This clonotype was counted many times. The chain uses TRBV20-1 and TRBJ2-6; tentative D call: TRBD1 (6 bases). V was clipped by 6 bases and J by 0 bases, with 18 bases between them. Germline lookup yields CDR1 DFQATT and CDR2 SNEGSKA (reference sequence). This CDR3 comprises 17 residues. The CDR3 sequence is CSAEGHPLRSGANVLTF. The CDR3 coding sequence is TGCAGTGCCGAGGGACATCCCCTTCGCTCTGGGGCCAACGTCCTGACTTTC.

Note on this clonotype: This could be a read error, since a much larger clone is one nucleotide away. The chain employs TRBV2 and TRBJ2-1, with D hard to call. In germline, CDR1 is SNHLY, CDR2 FYNNEI. The CDR3 is made up of 13 amino acids. The CDR3 is CASTFTNYSEQFF. Here the CDR3 DNA reads TGTGCCAGCACCTTTACTAATTACAGTGAGCAGTTCTTC. Full variable domain (rest looked up from reference TRBV2 and TRBJ2-1): EPEVTQTPSHQVTQMGQEVILRCVPISNHLYFYWYRQILGQKVEFLVSFYNNEISEKSEIFDDQFSVERPDGSNFTLKIRSTKLEDSAMYFCASTFTNYSEQFFGPGTRLTVL.

This chain joins TRBV4-1 and TRBJ1-1, with D perhaps matching TRBD1 (5 bases). The CDR3 extends over 13 amino acids. V was trimmed by 3 bases and J by 13 bases, leaving 18 bases between them. Germline-derived CDR1 and CDR2 are MGHRA and YSYEKL. CDR3: CASSQVGTVRVFF. The CDR3 DNA reads TGCGCCAGCAGCCAGGTTGGGACCGTCCGGGTTTTCTTT.

The genes are TRBV6-2 or TRBV6-3 and TRBJ1-3; 10 bases are shared with TRBD1. V lost 5 bases to trimming and J lost 0 bases; unmatched junction nucleotides: 4. This CDR3 is 16 amino acids long. Germline CDR1 reads MNHEY; CDR2 reads SVGEGT. As DNA, the CDR3 is TGTGCCAGCAGTGGGGGGACAGGGGCCTCTGGAAACACCATATATTTT. It translates to CASSGGTGASGNTIYF.

This clonotype came up many times. The chain joins TRBV30 to TRBJ2-7; 9 positions agree with TRBD2. With V trimmed by 4 bases and J by 7 bases, 11 bases remained unmatched. Germline CDR1 reads GTSNPN; CDR2 reads SVGIG (reference sequence). The CDR3 loop spans 14 amino acids. The CDR3 is CAWISSAGGREQYF. The CDR3 DNA follows: TGTGCCTGGATCTCCTCAGCGGGAGGTAGGGAGCAGTACTTC.

This clonotype appeared a few times. The chain employs TRBV30 and TRBJ1-4; D is ambiguous. Per germline, CDR1 GTSNPN and CDR2 SVGIG (reference sequence). The CDR3 totals 13 residues. Deletions cut 1 base from V and 8 bases from J, with 11 bases between. The CDR3 nucleotides read TGTGCCTGGAGTGGAGGGTGGGAGGAAAAACTGTTTTTT. Residues: CAWSGGWEEKLFF.